This T cell receptor (beta chain) came from a study of blood T cells in healthy people across ages. The use of a sample-barcoded 5' primer and a J-beta primer mix characterized a second PCR of about 7 to 12 cycles. TCRdb independently ran MiXCR on the 5' RACE reads; one entry per CDR3 protein. The table includes approximately 730,000 distinct CDR3 sequences, 53% detected once. Study results and caveats: Measured against age, TCR beta diversity per million T cells decreased in a roughly linear manner.

This clonotype was picked up a small number of times. Its cognate antigen is unknown. Deletions cut 9 bases from V and 3 bases from J, with 8 bases between. CDR3 length: 11 amino acids. Germline CDR1 KGHDR, CDR2 SFDVKD. The TCR sequence derives from a man older than 75 in good health. The chain is built from TRBV24-1 and TRBJ2-7; TRBD1 is a possible D gene (5 bases). The sequencing sample was made of blood. In DNA, the CDR3 is TGTGCCACCGCAGGGATCTACGAGCAGTACTTC. Amino acids: CATAGIYEQYF.